This T cell receptor beta chain was identified during a study of T cell responses to AZD1222 COVID-19 vaccine. Findings and limits, study-wide: Across spike, vaccine-associated CD4 TCRs were found, dominant at 160-218 and 743-854.

A remark on this clone: The antigen remains undetermined.

Generated by immunoSEQ multiplex PCR, the TCRdb table keeps only in-frame clones and is missing some. The table records around 120,000 clones, 85% to 90% of them present only once. This clonotype was obtained from an adult who received the AZD1222 COVID-19 vaccine. This material consisted of peripheral blood, taken 28 days after the second AZD1222 dose.

The CDR3 DNA reads as TGTGCCAGCAGCAAAAGCGACCCCTATAATTCACCCCTCCACTTT. Its translation: CASSKSDPYNSPLHF. J is TRBJ1-6 and V is TRBV16, with unresolved D. The CDR3 is 15 residues long. V was trimmed by 5 bases and J by 2 bases, leaving 10 bases between them. The germline CDR1 and CDR2 sequences are KGHSY and FQNENV.